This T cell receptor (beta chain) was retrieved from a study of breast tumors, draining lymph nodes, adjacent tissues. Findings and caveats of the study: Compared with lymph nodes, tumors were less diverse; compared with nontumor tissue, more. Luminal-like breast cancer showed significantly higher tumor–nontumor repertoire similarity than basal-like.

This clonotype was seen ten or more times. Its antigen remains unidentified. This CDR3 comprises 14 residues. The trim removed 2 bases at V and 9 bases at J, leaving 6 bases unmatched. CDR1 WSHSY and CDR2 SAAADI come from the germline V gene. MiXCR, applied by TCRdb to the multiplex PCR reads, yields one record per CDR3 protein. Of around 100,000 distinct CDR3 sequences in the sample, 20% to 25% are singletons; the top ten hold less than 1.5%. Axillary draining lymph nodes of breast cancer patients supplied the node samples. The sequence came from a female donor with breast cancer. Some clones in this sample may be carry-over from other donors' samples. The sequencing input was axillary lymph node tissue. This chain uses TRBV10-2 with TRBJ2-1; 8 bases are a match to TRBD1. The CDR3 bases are TGCGCCAGCAGTGAGAACAGGGGGGTAGGTGAGCAGTTCTTC. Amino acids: CASSENRGVGEQFF.